This entry lists 3 T cell receptor beta chains sequenced from one sample in a study of blood T cell repertoires in COVID-19 (dated by TCRdb to 2019 to 2021). The method behind the library was the immunoSEQ multiplex PCR assay. The source is immuneACCESS, and TCRdb retained only in-frame sequences with V and J called. Part of the clones is not carried over; for the studies checked, unresolved V genes explain less than half of this, and the remainder is unexplained. This sample is represented by hundreds of thousands of clones; more than 80% of them were singletons. The top ten constitute around 1.3% of the sample. The material sequenced was peripheral blood. These receptors were taken from a woman in her twenties or thirties with COVID-19, enrolled during active disease.

V usage is TRBV6-5 and J usage is TRBJ1-2; the D is unclear. V was cut by 2 bases and J by 4 bases, with 8 bases left in between. The CDR3 runs 13 residues. Germline values: CDR1 MNHEY, CDR2 SVGAGI. CDR3 in amino acids: CASSYRRGYGYTF. The DNA of the CDR3 is TGTGCCAGCAGTTACAGGCGGGGCTATGGCTACACCTTC.

This clone was observed once. The rearrangement joins TRBV30 to TRBJ1-4; D might be TRBD1 (6 bases). Germline loops: CDR1 GTSNPN, CDR2 SVGIG (reference sequence). This CDR3 spans 11 amino acids. V shed 4 bases and J shed 13 bases, with 13 bases lying between them. The DNA for the CDR3 is TGTGCCTGGACCAAGGACAGACGACTGTTTTTT. It codes for CAWTKDRRLFF.

The chain recombines TRBV7-2 with TRBJ2-1, with TRBD2 matching 10 bases. The V and J ends lost 4 bases and 5 bases, in that order; junction bases with no gene match: 5. The CDR3 loop spans 15 amino acids. Germline CDR1 and CDR2: SGHTA and FQGNSA. The CDR3 nucleotides read TGTGCCAGCAGCTCGGGACTAGCGAAGAACAATGAGCAGTTCTTC. The encoded protein is CASSSGLAKNNEQFF.